Following are 25 T cell receptor beta chains from one sample sequenced in a study of cytomegalovirus exposure and HLA in healthy donors (dated by TCRdb to the late 2010s). Receptor libraries were prepared by the immunoSEQ multiplex PCR assay. A mixture of 60 forward primers for TCR Vbeta segments and 13 reverse primers for TCR Jbeta segments was used in the multiplex PCR. The immuneACCESS repertoire file appears here via TCRdb, limited to in-frame rearrangements. These files lack a portion of the clones; in checked studies, under half of the deficit traces to unresolved V genes, and the cause of the others is not known. This sample has approximately 240,000 clones in its table, and around 80% of those were observed once. The top ten constitute around 5.7% of the sample. The sample comprised PBMCs. These receptor sequences come from a woman between 40 and 50 years old in good health and CMV-seropositive.

J is TRBJ2-5 and V is TRBV10-1; TRBD1 might be the D (5 bases). In germline, CDR1 is WNHNN, CDR2 SYGVQD (reference sequence). Trimming took off 4 bases at V and 5 bases at J, with 14 bases between the two ends. This CDR3 contains 14 residues. CDR3 protein: CASSAGAPGETQYF. The CDR3 nucleotides read TGCGCCAGCAGTGCTGGGGCACCTGGCGAGACCCAGTACTTC.

J is TRBJ2-6 and V is TRBV4-3, with 7 bases that match TRBD1. Germline lookup yields CDR1 LGHNA and CDR2 YSLEER. There are 16 residues in the CDR3. V lost 4 bases, J lost 4 bases, and 7 bases stayed unmatched. The CDR3 here is CASSRTTGDGANVLTF. In nucleotides, the CDR3 is TGCGCCAGCAGCCGTACCACAGGGGACGGGGCCAACGTCCTGACTTTC.

This chain uses TRBV11-2 with TRBJ2-1, with 8 bases fitting TRBD2. The CDR3 contains 14 residues. Trimming cost V 5 bases and J 4 bases; bases outside gene matches: 4. The germline CDR1 and CDR2 sequences are SGHAT and FQNNGV. CDR3 in amino acids: CASSARLAYNEQFF. As DNA, the CDR3 is TGTGCCAGCAGCGCGCGACTAGCGTACAATGAGCAGTTCTTC.

This clone was seen a handful of times. This chain connects TRBV5-1 to TRBJ2-3; TRBD2 agrees at 13 bases. There are 15 residues in the CDR3. Trimming cost V 6 bases and J 5 bases; bases outside gene matches: 6. Germline CDR1 and CDR2: SGHRS and YFSETQ. The CDR3 DNA sequence: TGCGCCAGCAACACGGGACTAGCGGGGAGAGATACGCAGTATTTT. This sequence encodes CASNTGLAGRDTQYF.

About this clone: At one of its ends the junction is not consistent with the germline gene, which may arise from a read error. The chain is built from TRBV7-9 and TRBJ2-1; maybe TRBD1 (5 bases). Germline CDR1 and CDR2: SEHNR and FQNEAQ (reference sequence). The CDR3 has 16 residues. The CDR3 DNA reads as TGTTCCAGCAGCATAATTACAGGCTCCTGGGGCAATGAGCAGTTCTTC. Translated: CSSSIITGSWGNEQFF.

This clone has only a few counts. The chain is built from TRBV7-3 and TRBJ2-3; 11 positions match TRBD1. CDR1 and CDR2 from the germline V gene are SGHTA and FQGTGA. The CDR3 is 16 residues long. Trimming took 5 bases from V and 8 from J; bases not matched to a gene: 12. DNA for the CDR3: TGTGCCAGCAGCAAGGACAGGGGGCGGTATCAGGGTACGCAGTATTTT. Translated, it gives CASSKDRGRYQGTQYF.

The chain combines TRBV5-1 with TRBJ2-3; D gene unclear. The V gene lost 0 bases and the J gene lost 2 bases, with 10 bases spanning the gap. In germline, CDR1 is SGHRS, CDR2 YFSETQ. CDR3 length: 15 residues. The chain's CDR3 is CASSLVGRHTDTQYF. The DNA of the CDR3 is TGCGCCAGCAGCTTGGTGGGCAGACACACAGATACGCAGTATTTT.

This chain links TRBV4-3 with TRBJ1-1; 8 nucleotides agree with TRBD1. V lost 4 bases, J lost 4 bases, and 2 bases stayed unmatched. Germline V gene lookup returns CDR1 LGHNA and CDR2 YSLEER. The CDR3 sequence is 13 residues long. DNA of the CDR3: TGCGCCAGCAGCCTAGGACAGGGCACTGAAGCTTTCTTT. It encodes CASSLGQGTEAFF.

The table lists this clone with a few counts. The J gene is TRBJ1-1, the V gene TRBV7-2, with a weak D call TRBD1 (6 bases). Per germline, CDR1 SGHTA and CDR2 FQGNSA. V lost 4 bases, J lost 7 bases, and 13 bases lay in between. The CDR3 runs 13 residues. DNA for the CDR3: TGTGCCAGCAGCTCTAGAGGGGGGGGTGAAGCTTTCTTT. Translation gives CASSSRGGGEAFF.

This chain uses TRBV7-3 with TRBJ2-1; 8 nucleotides agree with TRBD2. CDR1 and CDR2 from the germline V gene are SGHTA and FQGTGA. CDR3 length: 13 residues. Trimming cost V 3 bases and J 6 bases; bases outside gene matches: 1. The CDR3 coding sequence is TGTGCCAGCAGCTTGAGCGGGGGCAATGAGCAGTTCTTC. This translates into CASSLSGGNEQFF.

The chain uses TRBV25-1 and TRBJ1-2; perhaps TRBD1 as D (5 bases). The V gene's germline CDR1 is MGHDK and CDR2 SYGVNS. The CDR3 has 15 residues. Between the trimmed V and J ends, which lost 4 bases and 5 bases, there was a span of 17 bases. The CDR3 region has the DNA TGTGCCAGCAGTGTCCGGACCGGGACTGATTATGGCTACACCTTC. The encoded protein is CASSVRTGTDYGYTF.

This chain joins TRBV5-6 and TRBJ1-5; a weak D match, TRBD1 (5 bases). Trimming took 4 bases from V and 4 from J, leaving 12 bases between them. The CDR3 has 14 residues. CDR1 and CDR2 (germline): SGHDT, YYEEEE. CDR3 sequence reads: CASSIQGLNQPQHF. The CDR3, as DNA: TGTGCCAGCAGCATCCAGGGTCTAAATCAGCCCCAGCATTTT.

Here the CDR3 reads CASSPGTNEKLFF. The CDR3 nucleotides are TGTGCCAGCAGCCCCGGGACTAATGAAAAACTGTTTTTT. The chain is built from TRBV5-5 and TRBJ1-4, with D uncertain. The CDR3 contains 13 residues. V lost 4 bases, J lost 2 bases, and 6 bases lay in between. Germline CDR1 reads SGHKS; CDR2 reads YYEKEE (reference sequence).

V is TRBV5-4 and J is TRBJ1-2; D might be TRBD1 (6 bases). The CDR3 is made up of 13 amino acids. Trimming removed 5 bases at V and 3 bases at J, with 11 bases between. The germline V gene encodes CDR1 SGHNT and CDR2 YYREEE (reference sequence). CDR3 sequence (DNA): TGTGCCAGCAGGCGGGGGCGAGACTATGGCTACACCTTC. Translated, it gives CASRRGRDYGYTF.

Only a few counts were recorded for this clone. The J gene is TRBJ1-4, the V gene TRBV27, with a tentative D call TRBD1 (5 bases). This CDR3 spans 18 amino acids. V was shortened by 7 bases and J by 6 bases, with 27 bases between the two germline ends. CDR1 and CDR2 (germline): MNHEY, SMNVEV (reference sequence). The DNA of the CDR3 is TGTGCCAGCACCCCTCGGGGGAGGGTTGGATTTGGCGATGAAAAACTGTTTTTT. The encoded protein is CASTPRGRVGFGDEKLFF.

V is TRBV7-9 and J is TRBJ1-5, with TRBD1 identical over 9 bases. Germline V gene lookup returns CDR1 SEHNR and CDR2 FQNEAQ (reference sequence). The CDR3 has 14 residues. J was trimmed by 11 bases and V by 5 bases; bases with no gene match: 10. The CDR3 here is CASSRDRVGGSQHF. DNA for the CDR3: TGTGCCAGCAGCCGGGACAGGGTGGGAGGGTCCCAGCATTTT.

In its sample, this clone was seen a few times. The chain carries TRBV11-2 and TRBJ1-5, with 7 nucleotides matching TRBD1. In germline, CDR1 is SGHAT, CDR2 FQNNGV. The V and J ends lost 4 bases and 4 bases, in that order; junction bases with no gene match: 7. The CDR3 consists of 15 residues. As DNA, the CDR3 is TGTGCCAGCAGCTCCGGACAGGATGGGAATCAGCCCCAGCATTTT. It encodes CASSSGQDGNQPQHF.

The V and J genes are TRBV19 and TRBJ2-7; 7 bases align to TRBD1. In germline, CDR1 is LNHDA, CDR2 SQIVND (reference sequence). J gave up 1 base and V 4 bases, and 4 bases lay outside the gene matches. This CDR3 is 14 amino acids long. CDR3 residues: CASSNDRASYEQYF. CDR3 sequence (DNA): TGTGCCAGTAGTAACGACAGGGCGTCCTACGAGCAGTACTTC.

The chain uses TRBV6-6 and TRBJ2-7; a possible D gene is TRBD2 (6 bases). The CDR3 sequence is 15 residues long. Germline CDR1 reads MNHNY; CDR2 reads SVGAGI (reference sequence). V dropped 2 bases and J dropped 1 base, with 12 bases sitting between them. Here the CDR3 DNA reads TGTGCCAGCAGTTACAGTGGTAGCGGATCCTACGAGCAGTACTTC. Translation gives CASSYSGSGSYEQYF.

This chain connects TRBV9 to TRBJ1-2, with unresolved D. The CDR3 is 14 amino acids. Germline assignment: CDR1 SGDLS and CDR2 YYNGEE. The germline V and J ends were trimmed by 0 bases and 3 bases, with 9 bases remaining between them. The chain's CDR3 is CASSVGDKDYGYTF. The CDR3 bases are TGTGCCAGCAGCGTAGGTGACAAGGACTATGGCTACACCTTC.

This clone turned up a few times. This chain joins TRBV11-3 and TRBJ2-1; 8 positions match TRBD1. The junction had 10 bases not matched to a gene; V was cut back by 8 bases and J by 7 bases. Germline CDR1 and CDR2: SGHNT and YENEEA. The CDR3 extends over 14 amino acids. The CDR3: CASGAGGAINEQFF. CDR3 bases: TGTGCCAGCGGGGCAGGGGGCGCGATAAATGAGCAGTTCTTC.

The chain joins TRBV6-1 to TRBJ2-5; the D is unclear. In germline, CDR1 is MNHNS, CDR2 SASEGT. The CDR3 consists of 11 residues. V was shortened by 8 bases and J by 3 bases, with 7 bases between the two germline ends. CDR3 in amino acids: CASLQKETQYF. In DNA, the CDR3 is TGTGCCAGCCTGCAGAAAGAGACCCAGTACTTC.

In this sample, this clone turned up once. V gene TRBV29-1 combines with J gene TRBJ2-1; D possibly corresponds to TRBD1 (6 bases). V gave up 6 bases and J gave up 0 bases, with 9 bases separating them. The CDR3 extends over 13 amino acids. Germline lookup yields CDR1 SQVTM and CDR2 ANQGSEA. The CDR3 here is CSVDSGSYNEQFF. The CDR3 DNA reads TGCAGCGTGGACAGTGGCTCCTACAATGAGCAGTTCTTC.

This clone was counted a few times. The chain carries TRBV27 and TRBJ2-5, with 7 bases that match TRBD2. Germline loops: CDR1 MNHEY, CDR2 SMNVEV (reference sequence). V lost 4 bases and J lost 4; bases outside the gene matches: 12. The CDR3 consists of 16 residues. Here the CDR3 DNA reads TGTGCCAGCAGTTCTCCCTCGCGGGAGAGGGTAGAGACCCAGTACTTC. Translating gives CASSSPSRERVETQYF.

CDR3 coding DNA: TGCGCCAGCAGCCACAATAGCGGGGGGTTCACAGATACGCAGTATTTT. Protein sequence: CASSHNSGGFTDTQYF. V is TRBV4-1 and J is TRBJ2-3; TRBD2 agrees at 10 bases. The V gene's germline CDR1 is MGHRA and CDR2 YSYEKL. The CDR3 totals 16 residues. After removal of 3 bases from V and 2 bases from J, the junction contained 5 bases not matched to a gene.